Shown below are 27 T cell receptor beta chains from a single sample sequenced in a study of blood T cell dynamics during melanoma immunotherapy. As for time point: week 3, after first cycle of checkpoint inhibitor. Data came from immunoSEQ multiplex PCR; TCRdb stores just in-frame clones and leaves some out. The sample has about 12,000 clones, approximately 88% seen once. This specimen was blood, taken from a patient treated with checkpoint blockade. The source is a human donor with melanoma.

This clone was counted a single time. The chain carries TRBV18 and TRBJ1-4; 7 bases line up with TRBD1. There are 15 residues in the CDR3. With V trimmed by 2 bases and J by 2 bases, 2 bases remained unmatched. Germline lookup yields CDR1 KGHSH and CDR2 LQKENI. CDR3 DNA sequence: TGTGCCAGCTCACCAAAACAGGGGACTAATGAAAAACTGTTTTTT. Encoded protein: CASSPKQGTNEKLFF.

V gene TRBV6-5 combines with J gene TRBJ2-5, with 7 nucleotides matching TRBD1. The CDR3 has 16 amino acids. From germline, CDR1 is MNHEY and CDR2 SVGAGI. Losses at the gene ends were 2 bases for V and 4 bases for J; bases not matched to a gene: 10. CDR3 DNA sequence: TGTGCCAGCAGTTACACCTTAAGGACAGGCCGAGAGACCCAGTACTTC. This gives the protein CASSYTLRTGRETQYF.

This chain's CDR3 is CSVERQQGGREQYF. The CDR3 coding sequence is TGCAGCGTTGAGAGGCAACAGGGGGGCCGCGAGCAGTACTTC. The gene calls are TRBV29-1 and TRBJ2-7, with 8 bases fitting TRBD1. V was clipped by 3 bases and J by 6 bases; unmatched bases: 10. Per the germline V gene, CDR1 is SQVTM and CDR2 is ANQGSEA. This CDR3 contains 14 residues.

The rearrangement links TRBV7-9 to TRBJ2-6; no clear D. With 11 bases removed from V and 4 bases from J, the gap between germline ends came to 9 bases. The germline V gene has CDR1 SEHNR and CDR2 FQNEAQ (reference sequence). The CDR3 loop spans 12 amino acids. The CDR3 spells CAFLPGANVLTF. In DNA form, the CDR3 reads TGTGCCTTTTTGCCCGGGGCCAACGTCCTGACTTTC. The complete variable domain, with remaining parts taken from reference TRBV7-9 and TRBJ2-6, reads DTGVSQNPRHKITKRGQNVTFRCDPISEHNRLYWYRQTLGQGPEFLTYFQNEAQLEKSRLLSDRFSAERPKGSFSTLEIQRTEQGDSAMYLCAFLPGANVLTFGAGSRLTVL.

This clone came up once. The chain has TRBV19 and TRBJ1-5; D gene ambiguous. Germline loops: CDR1 LNHDA, CDR2 SQIVND (reference sequence). Trimming stripped 5 bases from V and 2 bases from J, with 16 bases between. The CDR3 loop spans 16 amino acids. DNA for the CDR3: TGTGCCAGTAGTCTCCTCTCTGCGAGTGGCAATCAGCCCCAGCATTTT. This translates into CASSLLSASGNQPQHF.

The CDR3 DNA reads TGTGCCAGCAGCACCCGAAGCGGGGGGGGCACAGATACGCAGTATTTT. Encoded protein: CASSTRSGGGTDTQYF. The chain is built from TRBV7-3 and TRBJ2-3, with 10 positions matching TRBD2. The CDR3 extends over 16 amino acids. Germline trimming cut 5 bases from V and 1 base from J; bases unmatched to any gene: 6. From germline, CDR1 is SGHTA and CDR2 FQGTGA.

Comment on this clone: Other DNA sequences from this sample encode an identical CDR3 as well. This chain joins TRBV5-1 and TRBJ2-3; 13 bases match TRBD2. Germline V CDR1 and CDR2: SGHRS, YFSETQ. V was clipped by 0 bases and J by 6 bases; unmatched bases: 4. The CDR3 contains 16 residues. The CDR3 protein is CASSLGLAGGSDTQYF. CDR3 DNA: TGCGCCAGCAGCTTGGGACTAGCGGGGGGTTCGGATACGCAGTATTTT.

The V and J genes are TRBV7-7 and TRBJ2-2; TRBD1 is a possible D gene (5 bases). V gave up 6 bases and J gave up 4 bases, with 15 bases separating them. The CDR3 runs 15 residues. Germline V gene lookup returns CDR1 SSHAT and CDR2 FNYEAQ (reference sequence). Written as DNA, the CDR3 is TGTGCCAGCAGTTCCTTCACAGGTGGCACCGGGGAGCTGTTTTTT. Its protein product is CASSSFTGGTGELFF.

The rearrangement uses TRBV15 and TRBJ2-5; the match to TRBD1 covers 8 bases. This CDR3 is built from 16 residues. Per germline, CDR1 LNHNV and CDR2 YYDKDF (reference sequence). Germline trimming cut 1 base from V and 1 base from J; bases unmatched to any gene: 5. The CDR3 nucleotides read TGTGCCACCAGCAGAGTAGGGACAGGTGTCCAAGAGACCCAGTACTTC. It specifies CATSRVGTGVQETQYF.

The V and J genes are TRBV30 and TRBJ1-1; D unclear. Germline loops: CDR1 GTSNPN, CDR2 SVGIG (reference sequence). This CDR3 region has 13 residues. V dropped 8 bases and J dropped 4 bases, with 17 bases sitting between them. CDR3 sequence reads: CAQTRYRRTEAFF. Here the CDR3 DNA reads TGTGCCCAAACAAGGTACCGACGCACTGAAGCTTTCTTT.

The chain employs TRBV7-9 and TRBJ2-7; D is possibly TRBD2 (7 bases). The germline V gene encodes CDR1 SEHNR and CDR2 FQNEAQ (reference sequence). The length of the CDR3 is 16 residues. V was pared by 1 base and J by 3 bases, with 16 bases between. The CDR3 DNA is TGTGCCAGCAGCTTAGGGAAGGGGGGGCTACACTACGAGCAGTACTTC. Protein: CASSLGKGGLHYEQYF.

A single count supports this clone. The chain is built from TRBV6-1 and TRBJ2-3; 13 bases match TRBD2. This CDR3 has 12 amino acids. Unmatched junction bases numbered 1, after V lost 10 bases and J lost 6 bases. Germline lookup yields CDR1 MNHNS and CDR2 SASEGT. DNA for the CDR3: TGTGCCATACTAGCGGGGGGGGATACGCAGTATTTT. Encoded protein: CAILAGGDTQYF.

To note about this clone: Germline is not matched at one junction end, which may reflect a read error. This chain uses TRBV7-2 with TRBJ2-3, with 9 bases lining up with TRBD1. In germline, CDR1 is SGHTA, CDR2 FQGNSA. The CDR3 has 13 amino acids. The CDR3 is CASSFLGQGRLFF. The CDR3 DNA reads as TGTGCCAGCAGCTTTTTAGGACAGGGGCGACTATTTTTT. Drawing the rest from reference TRBV7-2 and TRBJ2-3, the complete variable domain is GAGVSQSPSNKVTEKGKDVELRCDPISGHTALYWYRQSLGQGLEFLIYFQGNSAPDKSGLPSDRFSAERTGGSVSTLTIQRTQQEDSAVYLCASSFLGQGRLFFGPGTRLTVL.

CDR3 DNA: TGCAGTGCTAGGGGGGATACGCAGTATTTT. Encoded protein: CSARGDTQYF. This rearrangement joins TRBV20-1 to TRBJ2-3; D uncertain. V was trimmed by 3 bases and J by 6 bases, leaving 4 bases between them. Germline lookup yields CDR1 DFQATT and CDR2 SNEGSKA (reference sequence). This CDR3 comprises 10 residues.

The chain recombines TRBV27 with TRBJ2-6; D not certain. CDR3 length: 16 residues. The V end was cut by 6 bases, the J end by 0 bases, with 12 bases between. Germline assignment: CDR1 MNHEY and CDR2 SMNVEV (reference sequence). CDR3 loop: CASRRGLSSGANVLTF. CDR3 nucleotides: TGTGCCAGCAGGCGAGGATTGAGCTCTGGGGCCAACGTCCTGACTTTC.

The chain joins TRBV9 to TRBJ1-2; D is possibly TRBD1 (6 bases). The CDR3 totals 16 residues. The V end was cut by 4 bases, the J end by 0 bases, with 16 bases between. CDR1 is SGDLS, CDR2 YYNGEE, per germline. The CDR3 DNA follows: TGTGCCAGCAGCATCGGGACACCCTCATCTAACTATGGCTACACCTTC. Protein: CASSIGTPSSNYGYTF.

The rearrangement uses TRBV7-9 and TRBJ2-3; D could derive from TRBD1 or TRBD2 (5 bases each). Germline V gene data show CDR1 as SEHNR and CDR2 as FQNEAQ (reference sequence). The germline V and J ends were trimmed by 6 bases and 0 bases, with 7 bases remaining between them. This CDR3 contains 13 residues. As DNA, the CDR3 is TGTGCCAGCAGTGGGGACAGCACAGATACGCAGTATTTT. This gives the protein CASSGDSTDTQYF.

This chain joins TRBV5-1 and TRBJ1-4; D gene ambiguous. V was pared by 0 bases and J by 0 bases, with 9 bases between. This CDR3 is built from 16 residues. The germline V gene encodes CDR1 SGHRS and CDR2 YFSETQ. CDR3 DNA: TGCGCCAGCAGCTTGGATGGGCAGGCAACTAATGAAAAACTGTTTTTT. Translating it yields CASSLDGQATNEKLFF.

This chain uses TRBV13 with TRBJ2-7, with 10 positions matching TRBD2. Germline lookup yields CDR1 PRHDT and CDR2 FYEKMQ (reference sequence). The V and J ends lost 5 bases and 3 bases, in that order; junction bases with no gene match: 7. CDR3 length equals 15 residues. DNA for the CDR3: TGTGCCAGCAGCCCCCCTAGCGGGAGTGGCTACGAGCAGTACTTC. Translated, it gives CASSPPSGSGYEQYF.

The chain carries TRBV30 and TRBJ1-5; no clear D gene. V lost 2 bases, J lost 5 bases, and 10 bases lay in between. The CDR3 is made up of 13 amino acids. Germline V lookup: CDR1 GTSNPN, CDR2 SVGIG (reference sequence). The CDR3 nucleotides are TGTGCCTGGAGTTCCGGGCCCTATCAGCCCCAGCATTTT. It is translated as CAWSSGPYQPQHF.

V gene TRBV30 combines with J gene TRBJ1-6; D is possibly TRBD1 (5 bases). The germline V gene has CDR1 GTSNPN and CDR2 SVGIG (reference sequence). The CDR3 spans 15 residues. Trimming took 6 bases from V and 0 from J, leaving 12 bases between them. CDR3 in DNA: TGTGCCTGTCGCGGGGGGAGCTCCTATAATTCACCCCTCCACTTT. It translates to CACRGGSSYNSPLHF.

The chain employs TRBV5-1 and TRBJ1-4, with 8 bases fitting TRBD1. Germline CDR1 and CDR2: SGHRS and YFSETQ. The CDR3 is 14 amino acids. The V segment lost 1 base and the J segment 5 bases; nucleotides outside the gene matches: 1. The CDR3 DNA reads as TGCGCCAGCAGCTTGACAGGGGGAAATGAAAAACTGTTTTTT. This codes for CASSLTGGNEKLFF.

The chain uses TRBV9 and TRBJ2-1; 8 positions agree with TRBD2. V dropped 3 bases and J dropped 2; count of bases not matched to a gene: 10. The CDR3 extends over 17 amino acids. CDR1 is SGDLS and CDR2 is YYNGEE in the germline V gene. The CDR3 loop reads CASSDALSGMAYNEQFF. For the CDR3, the DNA is TGTGCCAGCAGCGACGCACTTAGCGGGATGGCCTACAATGAGCAGTTCTTC.

The gene calls are TRBV4-1 and TRBJ2-2; tentative D call: TRBD1 (5 bases). With 0 bases removed from V and 2 bases from J, the gap between germline ends came to 7 bases. Germline V gene sequence: CDR1 MGHRA, CDR2 YSYEKL. CDR3 size: 15 residues. The CDR3, as DNA: TGCGCCAGCAGCCAAGATGGACAAAACACCGGGGAGCTGTTTTTT. Translated: CASSQDGQNTGELFF.

The chain is built from TRBV18 and TRBJ1-4; a possible D gene is TRBD1 (5 bases). V dropped 1 base and J dropped 8 bases, with 11 bases sitting between them. Looked up from germline, CDR1 is KGHSH and CDR2 is LQKENI. This CDR3 comprises 14 residues. The CDR3 nucleotides read TGTGCCAGCTCACCACGAAAGGGGAACGAAAAACTGTTTTTT. It encodes CASSPRKGNEKLFF.

The V and J genes are TRBV5-4 and TRBJ2-5; 8 bases are a match to TRBD2. Trimming at V came to 5 bases and at J to 4 bases, leaving 7 bases not matched to a gene. This CDR3 has 14 residues. Germline V gives CDR1 SGHNT, CDR2 YYREEE (reference sequence). CDR3 sequence reads: CASRPGGGRETQYF. CDR3 coding DNA: TGTGCCAGCAGACCCGGGGGGGGGAGAGAGACCCAGTACTTC.

V is TRBV7-9 and J is TRBJ2-3; D uncertain. This CDR3 comprises 13 residues. CDR1 and CDR2 from the germline V gene are SEHNR and FQNEAQ (reference sequence). Trimming stripped 4 bases from V and 5 bases from J, with 10 bases between. Here the CDR3 DNA reads TGTGCCAGCAGCTCCTTCGCCGGAGATACGCAGTATTTT. This gives the protein CASSSFAGDTQYF.